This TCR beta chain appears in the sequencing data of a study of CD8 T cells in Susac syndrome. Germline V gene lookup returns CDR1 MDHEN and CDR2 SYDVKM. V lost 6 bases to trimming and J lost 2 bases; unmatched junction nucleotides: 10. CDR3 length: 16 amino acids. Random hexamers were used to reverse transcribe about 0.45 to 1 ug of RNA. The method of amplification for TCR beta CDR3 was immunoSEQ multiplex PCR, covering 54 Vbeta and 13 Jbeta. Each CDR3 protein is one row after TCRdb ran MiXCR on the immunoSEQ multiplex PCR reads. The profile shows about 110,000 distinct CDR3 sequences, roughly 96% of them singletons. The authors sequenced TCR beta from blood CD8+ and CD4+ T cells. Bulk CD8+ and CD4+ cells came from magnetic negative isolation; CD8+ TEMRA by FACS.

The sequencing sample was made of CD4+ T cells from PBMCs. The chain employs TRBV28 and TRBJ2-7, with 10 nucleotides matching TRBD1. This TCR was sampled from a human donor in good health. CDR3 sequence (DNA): TGTGCCAGCAGGGGGTCTGCCGGGACAGGGGCCTACGAGCAGTACTTC. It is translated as CASRGSAGTGAYEQYF.